The source of this TCR beta chain is a study of blood T cell repertoires in COVID-19. Study-level information: Some COVID-19 samples were acute and others convalescent; all came from the United States, Italy and Spain. From T cells, B-cell-depleted T cells, or PBMCs came the material, which was cDNA or gDNA.

Original handling: From reference gene primer amplification, estimates of nucleated cell counts were derived. Clones were sequenced by immunoSEQ multiplex PCR, and TCRdb holds only the in-frame ones, with some missing. That table furnishes V, J and clone size, whereas the DNA furnished D and trimming. Of some 260,000 clones listed, 70% to 90% were seen once; the top ten hold around 0.8%. The sample consisted of peripheral blood. The receptor was isolated from a woman between 25 and 40 years old with acute or convalescent COVID-19.

The CDR3 protein is CASSDPLGLAGVYEQYF. The CDR3 coding sequence is TGTGCCAGCAGTGACCCGCTCGGACTAGCGGGAGTCTACGAGCAGTACTTC. The rearrangement uses TRBV6-2 or TRBV6-3 and TRBJ2-7; 13 positions match TRBD2. Trimming removed 5 bases from V and 3 bases from J; junction bases left unmatched: 10. The CDR3 runs 17 residues. Germline values: CDR1 MNHEY, CDR2 SVGEGT.